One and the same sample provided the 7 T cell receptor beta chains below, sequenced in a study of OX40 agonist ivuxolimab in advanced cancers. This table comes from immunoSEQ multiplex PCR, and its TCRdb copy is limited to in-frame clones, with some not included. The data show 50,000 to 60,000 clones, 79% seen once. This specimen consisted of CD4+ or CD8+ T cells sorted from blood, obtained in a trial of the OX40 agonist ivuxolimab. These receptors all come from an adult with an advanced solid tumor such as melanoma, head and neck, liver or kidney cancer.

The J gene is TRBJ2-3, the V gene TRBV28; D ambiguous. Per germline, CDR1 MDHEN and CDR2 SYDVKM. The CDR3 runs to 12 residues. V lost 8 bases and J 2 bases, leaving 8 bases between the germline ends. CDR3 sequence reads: CASQQTTDTQYF. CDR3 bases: TGTGCCAGCCAACAGACCACAGATACGCAGTATTTT.

The CDR3 here is CASSLGHSSWEQYF. In DNA form, the CDR3 reads TGCGCCAGCAGCTTGGGACACTCCTCGTGGGAGCAGTACTTC. This chain connects TRBV5-1 to TRBJ2-7; D uncertain. Deletions cut 0 bases from V and 7 bases from J, with 14 bases between. Germline values: CDR1 SGHRS, CDR2 YFSETQ. CDR3 size: 14 residues.

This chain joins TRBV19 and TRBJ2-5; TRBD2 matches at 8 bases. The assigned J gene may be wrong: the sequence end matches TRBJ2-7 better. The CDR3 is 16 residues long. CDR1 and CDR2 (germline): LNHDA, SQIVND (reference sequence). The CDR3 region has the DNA TGTGCCAGTAGTGTCGCTGCGGGAGGTTCCTACTACGAGCAGTACTTC. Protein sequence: CASSVAAGGSYYEQYF.

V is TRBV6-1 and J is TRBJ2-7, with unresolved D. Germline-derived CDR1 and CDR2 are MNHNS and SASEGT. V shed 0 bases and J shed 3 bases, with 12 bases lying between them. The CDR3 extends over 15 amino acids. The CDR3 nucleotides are TGTGCCAGCAGTGAAGCTGGCCGAAGTTACTACGAGCAGTACTTC. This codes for CASSEAGRSYYEQYF.

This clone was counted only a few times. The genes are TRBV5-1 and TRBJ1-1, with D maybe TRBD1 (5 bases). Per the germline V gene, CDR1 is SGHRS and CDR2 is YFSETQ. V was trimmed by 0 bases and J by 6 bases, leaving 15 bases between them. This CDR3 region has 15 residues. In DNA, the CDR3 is TGCGCCAGCAGCTTGGGGAATTTGGGGGAAGCTGAAGCTTTCTTT. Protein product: CASSLGNLGEAEAFF.

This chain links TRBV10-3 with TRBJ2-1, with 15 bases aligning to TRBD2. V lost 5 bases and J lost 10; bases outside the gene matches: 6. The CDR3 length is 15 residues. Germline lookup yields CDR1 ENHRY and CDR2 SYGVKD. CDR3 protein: CAISYGLAGGREQFF. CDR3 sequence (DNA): TGTGCCATCAGTTATGGACTAGCGGGAGGGAGAGAGCAGTTCTTC.

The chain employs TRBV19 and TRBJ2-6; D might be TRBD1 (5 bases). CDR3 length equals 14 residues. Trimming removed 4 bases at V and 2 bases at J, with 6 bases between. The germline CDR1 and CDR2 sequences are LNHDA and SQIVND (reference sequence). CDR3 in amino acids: CASSTTAGANVLTF. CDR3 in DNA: TGTGCCAGTAGTACGACAGCTGGGGCCAACGTCCTGACTTTC.